These 15 T cell receptor beta chains were all obtained from the same sample, sequenced in a study of blood T cell repertoires in COVID-19. Generated by immunoSEQ multiplex PCR, the TCRdb table keeps only in-frame clones and is missing some. The data show 130,000 to 150,000 clones, roughly 88% seen once. What was sequenced was peripheral blood. These receptors were taken from a woman aged 55-75 years with COVID-19, enrolled during active disease.

The chain joins TRBV9 to TRBJ1-2; D is unclear. CDR1 is SGDLS, CDR2 YYNGEE, per germline. This CDR3 has 12 amino acids. V was clipped by 5 bases and J by 4 bases, with 9 bases between them. The CDR3 region is CASREGPYGYTF. The DNA for the CDR3 is TGTGCCAGCAGAGAGGGCCCCTATGGCTACACCTTC.

The chain employs TRBV7-5 and TRBJ2-7; the DNA was not used to check the table's D call, TRBD2. TRBV7-5 is flagged as a pseudogene. The CDR3 is made up of 18 amino acids. The CDR3 nucleotides are TGTGTCAGAAGCTCTGGGCTAGGAGGAACGGCGGGCCTCCATATTACGTACTTC. This sequence encodes CVRSSGLGGTAGLHITYF.

This CDR3 is CASSPGQEETQYF. In DNA form, the CDR3 reads TGTGCCAGCAGTCCCGGACAGGAAGAGACCCAGTACTTC. The chain recombines TRBV27 with TRBJ2-5, with 7 bases matching TRBD1. Trimming cost V 5 bases and J 3 bases; bases outside gene matches: 3. This CDR3 is built from 13 residues. The germline V gene encodes CDR1 MNHEY and CDR2 SMNVEV (reference sequence).

The chain links TRBV2 to TRBJ1-5, with a tentative D call TRBD1 (6 bases). From germline, CDR1 is SNHLY and CDR2 FYNNEI. V dropped 5 bases and J dropped 1 base, with 12 bases sitting between them. The CDR3 is 15 amino acids. The CDR3 DNA reads TGTGCCAGCAGTCATACCCAGGGGAGCAATCAGCCCCAGCATTTT. Its protein is CASSHTQGSNQPQHF.

The rearrangement joins TRBV10-3 to TRBJ2-3; 9 bases agree with TRBD2. The CDR3 spans 15 residues. Germline V gene data show CDR1 as ENHRY and CDR2 as SYGVKD. The V segment lost 4 bases and the J segment 2 bases; nucleotides outside the gene matches: 4. The CDR3 DNA follows: TGTGCCATCAGTGGTACTAGCGGGTCCACAGATACGCAGTATTTT. This sequence encodes CAISGTSGSTDTQYF.

The chain links TRBV11-1 to TRBJ1-2, with D unresolved. The CDR3 covers 15 residues. Trimming removed 0 bases at V and 7 bases at J, with 15 bases between. Germline CDR1 SGHAT, CDR2 FQDESV (reference sequence). CDR3 protein: CASSLAGDGFGGYTF. The CDR3 nucleotides read TGTGCCAGCAGCTTAGCGGGAGATGGGTTCGGTGGCTACACCTTC.

This rearrangement joins TRBV7-5 to TRBJ2-7; the table names TRBD2, a call not compared with the DNA. TRBV7-5 is described as a pseudogene. This CDR3 region has 15 residues. The CDR3 loop is CVRSLAGGTSYEQYF. CDR3 nucleotide sequence: TGTGTCAGAAGCTTAGCGGGCGGGACCTCCTACGAGCAGTACTTC.

V and J are TRBV25-1 and TRBJ2-3; 9 bases agree with TRBD2. In germline, CDR1 is MGHDK, CDR2 SYGVNS. CDR3 length: 16 amino acids. Trimming removed 1 base from V and 5 bases from J; junction bases left unmatched: 7. CDR3 amino acids: CASSESGGGGLDTQYF. In nucleotides, the CDR3 is TGTGCCAGCAGTGAATCCGGCGGGGGGGGTTTAGATACGCAGTATTTT.

As regards this clone: Mismatch with germline at one junction end may stem from a read error. The chain joins TRBV7-7 to TRBJ2-3; 7 positions match TRBD1. The CDR3 sequence is 14 residues long. Germline V gene lookup returns CDR1 SSHAT and CDR2 FNYEAQ (reference sequence). CDR3 protein: CASSLVGGLDTQYF. The CDR3 DNA reads TGTGCTAGCAGCTTAGTAGGGGGCTTAGATACGCAGTATTTT.

This clone was seen a few times. The V and J genes are TRBV5-4 and TRBJ2-3, with 9 bases lining up with TRBD2. The germline CDR1 and CDR2 sequences are SGHNT and YYREEE (reference sequence). This CDR3 is built from 16 residues. Unmatched junction bases numbered 5, after V lost 0 bases and J lost 3 bases. The CDR3, as DNA: TGTGCCAGCAGCTTGGAGCCTAGCGGGGATACAGATACGCAGTATTTT. Translation gives CASSLEPSGDTDTQYF.

The chain carries TRBV5-1 and TRBJ2-2, with 9 bases aligning to TRBD1. This CDR3 is 18 amino acids long. V lost 0 bases and J lost 4; bases outside the gene matches: 10. Germline-derived CDR1 and CDR2 are SGHRS and YFSETQ. Here the CDR3 reads CASSLAGQGYLVTGELFF. CDR3 DNA sequence: TGCGCCAGCAGCTTGGCCGGACAGGGGTACTTGGTCACCGGGGAGCTGTTTTTT. Together with reference TRBV5-1 and TRBJ2-2, the CDR3 gives the full variable domain: KAGVTQTPRYLIKTRGQQVTLSCSPISGHRSVSWYQQTPGQGLQFLFEYFSETQRNKGNFPGRFSGRQFSNSRSEMNVSTLELGDSALYLCASSLAGQGYLVTGELFFGEGSRLTVL.

CDR3 protein: CASSLRRLEGTQYF. The CDR3 nucleotides read TGTGCCAGCAGCTTAAGGAGACTAGAGGGGACCCAGTACTTC. The rearrangement joins TRBV11-1 to TRBJ2-5; D perhaps matches TRBD2 (6 bases). This CDR3 has 14 residues. CDR1 SGHAT and CDR2 FQDESV come from the germline V gene (reference sequence). V was clipped by 2 bases and J by 7 bases, with 14 bases between them. The full variable domain, its missing parts supplied by reference TRBV11-1 and TRBJ2-5, is EAEVAQSPRYKITEKSQAVAFWCDPISGHATLYWYRQILGQGPELLVQFQDESVVDDSQLPKDRFSAERLKGVDSTLKIQPAELGDSAMYLCASSLRRLEGTQYFGPGTRLLVL.

V and J are TRBV5-8 and TRBJ2-7, with 9 bases fitting TRBD2. The V and J ends lost 7 bases and 6 bases, in that order; junction bases with no gene match: 14. CDR3 length: 15 amino acids. Germline V gene data show CDR1 as SGHTS and CDR2 as YDEGEE. The CDR3 DNA follows: TGTGCCAGCCCCGGGGGTTCTAGCGGGGAAATCGAGCAGTACTTC. This encodes CASPGGSSGEIEQYF.

The chain is built from TRBV18 and TRBJ1-2; D perhaps matches TRBD1 (6 bases). This CDR3 has 15 amino acids. The V end was cut by 6 bases, the J end by 0 bases, with 14 bases between. Germline assignment: CDR1 KGHSH and CDR2 LQKENI. The CDR3 DNA reads as TGTGCCAGCTCCCCCAACAGGGAAACTAACTATGGCTACACCTTC. This sequence encodes CASSPNRETNYGYTF.

The chain recombines TRBV3-1 (or the pseudogene TRBV3-2) with TRBJ1-4; D might be TRBD1 (6 bases). The CDR3 spans 15 residues. V dropped 4 bases and J dropped 1 base, with 10 bases sitting between them. Germline V CDR1 and CDR2: LGHDT, YNNKEL (reference sequence). The CDR3 nucleotides read TGTGCCAGCAGCCTAACACAGGGAACTAATGAAAAACTGTTTTTT. It yields the protein CASSLTQGTNEKLFF.